These T cell receptor beta chains were read from a single sample in a study of blood T cell repertoires in COVID-19. Data came from immunoSEQ multiplex PCR; TCRdb stores just in-frame clones and leaves some out. The sample includes roughly 160,000 clones, about 80% seen only once; the top ten take around 2%. Sequencing input: peripheral blood. The receptors originated from a woman older than 75 with acute or convalescent COVID-19. Each CDR3 is given with its conserved first and last residue. The D gene is left open where the match is weak. Clone size is shown for a subset of rows, as once, few, many or a class of expanded clone.

>TRBJ1-5|TRBV6-6|NA|NA
CASTPRGAGQPQHF
TGTGCCAGCACCCCCCGGGGGGCGGGTCAGCCCCAGCATTTT
>TRBJ2-2|TRBV9|NA|NA
CASSPLYRTGELFF
TGTGCCAGCAGCCCACTCTACCGGACCGGGGAGCTGTTTTTT
>TRBJ1-1|TRBV19|TRBD1|NA
CASSKPGQGNTEAFF
TGTGCCAGTAGTAAGCCGGGACAGGGGAACACTGAAGCTTTCTTT
>TRBJ2-7|TRBV19|NA|NA
CASKGDRNEQYF
TGTGCCAGTAAGGGGGACCGGAACGAGCAGTACTTC
>TRBJ2-7|TRBV6-5|TRBD2|NA
CASSRPSSGSYEQYF
TGTGCCAGCAGTCGGCCGTCTAGCGGGAGTTACGAGCAGTACTTC
>TRBJ2-7|TRBV19|NA|NA
CASSITAGDLYEQYF
TGTGCCAGTAGTATCACGGCAGGGGATTTGTACGAGCAGTACTTC
>TRBJ2-3|TRBV15|TRBD1|NA
CATKGQGAWTDTQYF
TGTGCCACCAAAGGACAGGGGGCATGGACAGATACGCAGTATTTT
>TRBJ1-1|TRBV7-9|NA|NA
CASSLDFSRGWTEAFF
TGTGCCAGCAGCTTAGATTTTTCTCGGGGGTGGACTGAAGCTTTCTTT
>TRBJ2-1|TRBV7-7|TRBD2|NA
CASSFGLAGNDEQFF
TGTGCTAGCAGCTTCGGACTAGCGGGGAACGATGAGCAGTTCTTC
>TRBJ1-5|TRBV19|NA|few
CASSIREGGQPQHF
TGTGCCAGTAGTATACGGGAGGGCGGCCAGCCCCAGCATTTT
>TRBJ2-3|TRBV9|TRBD2|once
CASSVEGGRTDTQYF
TGTGCCAGCAGCGTAGAGGGCGGGAGAACAGATACGCAGTATTTT
>TRBJ2-7|TRBV2|TRBD1|NA
CASSLQGRPVYEQYF
TGTGCCAGCAGCTTACAGGGGCGACCGGTCTACGAGCAGTACTTC
>TRBJ2-3|TRBV2|TRBD2|NA
CASSGRASGYTDTQYF
TGTGCCAGCAGTGGGAGGGCTAGCGGGTACACAGATACGCAGTATTTT
>TRBJ1-1|TRBV29-1|NA|NA
CSVERGGKPDEAFF
TGCAGCGTTGAAAGGGGGGGGAAGCCTGATGAAGCTTTCTTT
>TRBJ1-4|TRBV5-1|NA|NA
CASSAGIANEKLFF
TGCGCCAGCAGCGCAGGTATAGCTAATGAAAAACTGTTTTTT
>TRBJ2-3|TRBV4-3|NA|NA
CASSSLSTDTQYF
TGCGCCAGCAGCTCACTTTCCACAGATACGCAGTATTTT